This TCR beta chain was documented in a study of blood T cell repertoires in COVID-19. This clone has only one observation. The assay was immunoSEQ multiplex PCR, and TCRdb's table has in-frame clones only and misses some. The table has about 270,000 clones, 86% seen once. The CDR3 consists of 15 residues. Per germline, CDR1 MNHNY and CDR2 SVGAGI (reference sequence). Trimming stripped 2 bases from V and 0 bases from J, with 8 bases between. The origin of this receptor is a woman in her 30s with COVID-19, enrolled during active disease. Sequences were obtained from peripheral blood. The genes are TRBV6-6 and TRBJ1-5, with D unclear. CDR3 bases: TGTGCCAGCAGTTACGGCAGATATAGCAATCAGCCCCAGCATTTT. Protein product: CASSYGRYSNQPQHF.